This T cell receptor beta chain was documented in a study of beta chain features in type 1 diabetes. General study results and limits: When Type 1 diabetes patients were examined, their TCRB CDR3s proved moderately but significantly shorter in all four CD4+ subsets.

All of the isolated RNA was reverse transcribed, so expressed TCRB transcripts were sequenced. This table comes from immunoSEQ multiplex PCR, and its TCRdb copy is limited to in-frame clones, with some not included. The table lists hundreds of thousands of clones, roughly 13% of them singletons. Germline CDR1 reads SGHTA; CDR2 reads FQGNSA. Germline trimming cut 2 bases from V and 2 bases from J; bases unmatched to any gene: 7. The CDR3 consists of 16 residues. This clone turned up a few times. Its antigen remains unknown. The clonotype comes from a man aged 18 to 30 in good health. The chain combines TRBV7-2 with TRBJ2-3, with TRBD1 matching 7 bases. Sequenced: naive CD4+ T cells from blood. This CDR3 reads CASSLSFGTDTDTQYF. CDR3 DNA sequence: TGTGCCAGCAGCTTAAGTTTTGGGACAGACACAGATACGCAGTATTTT.